One T cell receptor (beta chain) is described in this entry. The antigen is not known. The data originate from a study of monozygotic twins with cystic fibrosis. The CDR3 is 13 residues long. With V trimmed by 5 bases and J by 4 bases, 7 bases remained unmatched. CDR1 SQVTM and CDR2 ANQGSEA come from the germline V gene. Sequencing used immunoSEQ multiplex PCR; TCRdb keeps in-frame clones, though not all of them. The repertoire holds tens of thousands of clones, with roughly nine tenths as singletons. Study-level points and caveats: V usage most resembled the co-twin in 13 of 16 pairs.

V usage is TRBV29-1 and J usage is TRBJ1-2; 7 bases match TRBD1. Input material: blood. The receptor was isolated from a girl aged 2 to 10 with cystic fibrosis. In nucleotides, the CDR3 is TGCAGCGTTTCCGGGACAGTGAGCTATGGCTACACCTTC. Encoded protein: CSVSGTVSYGYTF.